The entry below gives a single TCR beta chain sequence along with its context. This sample stems from a study of shared clonotypes between healthy human individuals. Positively selected for CCR7, the CD45RO-negative cells used as naive CD8 cells excluded terminally differentiated effector memory CD45RA+ cells. There are 17 residues in the CDR3. Germline V CDR1 and CDR2: SGHTA, FQGNSA. V dropped 2 bases and J dropped 5; count of bases not matched to a gene: 9. Repertoires were generated with immunoSEQ multiplex PCR, while TCRdb's copy carries only in-frame clones and drops some. The sample lists hundreds of thousands of clones, roughly 94% occurring once.

Sample: naive CD8+ T cells sorted from blood. This receptor was obtained from a man aged 25-45 years in good health. This sequence joins TRBV7-2 and TRBJ2-5, with TRBD2 identical over 12 bases. CDR3 nucleotide sequence: TGTGCCAGCAGCTTACCAAGACTAGCGGGAGCCGACGAGACCCAGTACTTC. Translating it yields CASSLPRLAGADETQYF.